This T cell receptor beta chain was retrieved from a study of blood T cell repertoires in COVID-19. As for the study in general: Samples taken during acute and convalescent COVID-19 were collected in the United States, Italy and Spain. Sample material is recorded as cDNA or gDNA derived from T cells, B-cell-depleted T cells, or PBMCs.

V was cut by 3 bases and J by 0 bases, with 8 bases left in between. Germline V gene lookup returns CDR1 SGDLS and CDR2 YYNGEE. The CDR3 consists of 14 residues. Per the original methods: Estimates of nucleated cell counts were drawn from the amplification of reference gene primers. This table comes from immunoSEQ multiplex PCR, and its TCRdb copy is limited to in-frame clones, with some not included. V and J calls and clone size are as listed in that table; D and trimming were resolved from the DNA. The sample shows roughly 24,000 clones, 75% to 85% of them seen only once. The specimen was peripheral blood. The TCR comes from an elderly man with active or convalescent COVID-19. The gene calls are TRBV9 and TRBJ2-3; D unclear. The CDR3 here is CASSDPTSTDTQYF. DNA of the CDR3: TGTGCCAGCAGCGACCCTACTAGCACAGATACGCAGTATTTT.